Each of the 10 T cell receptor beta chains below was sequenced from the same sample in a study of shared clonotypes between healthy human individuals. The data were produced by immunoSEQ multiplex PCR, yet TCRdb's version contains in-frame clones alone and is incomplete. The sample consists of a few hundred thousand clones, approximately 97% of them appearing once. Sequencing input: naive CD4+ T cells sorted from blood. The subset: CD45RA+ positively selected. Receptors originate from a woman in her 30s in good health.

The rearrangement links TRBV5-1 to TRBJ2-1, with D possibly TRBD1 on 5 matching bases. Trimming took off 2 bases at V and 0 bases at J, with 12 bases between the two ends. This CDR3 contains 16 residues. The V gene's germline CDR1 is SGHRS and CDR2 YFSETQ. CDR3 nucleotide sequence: TGCGCCAGCAGCTTCTCAGGGTCCAGCTCCTACAATGAGCAGTTCTTC. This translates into CASSFSGSSSYNEQFF.

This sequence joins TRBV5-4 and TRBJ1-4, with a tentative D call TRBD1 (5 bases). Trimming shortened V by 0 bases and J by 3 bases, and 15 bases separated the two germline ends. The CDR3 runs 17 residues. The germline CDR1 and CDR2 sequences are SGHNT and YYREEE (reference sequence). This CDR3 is CASSLGSGTSANEKLFF. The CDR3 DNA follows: TGTGCCAGCAGCTTGGGCTCCGGGACGTCGGCTAATGAAAAACTGTTTTTT.

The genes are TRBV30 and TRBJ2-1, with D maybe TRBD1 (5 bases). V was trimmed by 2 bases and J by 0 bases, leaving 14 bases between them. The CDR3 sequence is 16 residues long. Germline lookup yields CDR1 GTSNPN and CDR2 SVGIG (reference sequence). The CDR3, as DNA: TGTGCCTGGAGTACTCCATCAGGGCTCTCCTACAATGAGCAGTTCTTC. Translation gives CAWSTPSGLSYNEQFF.

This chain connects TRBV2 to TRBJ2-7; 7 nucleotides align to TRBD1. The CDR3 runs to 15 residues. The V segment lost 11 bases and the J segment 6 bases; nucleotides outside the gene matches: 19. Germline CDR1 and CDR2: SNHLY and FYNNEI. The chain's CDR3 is CASKEETGRLPEQYF. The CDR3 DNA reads TGTGCCTCCAAGGAGGAGACAGGGAGACTTCCCGAGCAGTACTTC. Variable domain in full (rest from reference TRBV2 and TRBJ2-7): EPEVTQTPSHQVTQMGQEVILRCVPISNHLYFYWYRQILGQKVEFLVSFYNNEISEKSEIFDDQFSVERPDGSNFTLKIRSTKLEDSAMYFCASKEETGRLPEQYFGPGTRLTVT.

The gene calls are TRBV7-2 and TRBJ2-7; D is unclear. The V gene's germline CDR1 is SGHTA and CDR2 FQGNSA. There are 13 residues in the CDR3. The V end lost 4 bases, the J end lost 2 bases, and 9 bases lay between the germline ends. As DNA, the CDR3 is TGTGCCAGCAGCTCGATCTACCCCTACGAGCAGTACTTC. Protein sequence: CASSSIYPYEQYF.

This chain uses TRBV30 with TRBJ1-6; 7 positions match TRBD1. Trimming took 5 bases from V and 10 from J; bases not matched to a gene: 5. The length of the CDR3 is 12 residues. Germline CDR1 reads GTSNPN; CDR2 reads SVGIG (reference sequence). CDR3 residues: CAWDRVGSPLHF. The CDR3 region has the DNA TGTGCCTGGGACAGGGTCGGGTCACCCCTCCACTTT.

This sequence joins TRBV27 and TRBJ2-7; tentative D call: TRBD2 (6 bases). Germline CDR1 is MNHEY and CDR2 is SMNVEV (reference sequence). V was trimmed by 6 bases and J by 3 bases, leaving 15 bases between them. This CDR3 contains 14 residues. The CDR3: CASRTPGLYYEQYF. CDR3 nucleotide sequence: TGTGCCAGCAGAACCCCGGGACTTTACTACGAGCAGTACTTC.

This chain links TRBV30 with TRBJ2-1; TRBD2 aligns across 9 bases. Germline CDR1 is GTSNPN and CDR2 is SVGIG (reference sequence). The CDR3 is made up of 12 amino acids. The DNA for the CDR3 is TGTGTTTGCGGGAGGGCCCCTTTTGAGCAGTTCTTC. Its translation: CVCGRAPFEQFF.

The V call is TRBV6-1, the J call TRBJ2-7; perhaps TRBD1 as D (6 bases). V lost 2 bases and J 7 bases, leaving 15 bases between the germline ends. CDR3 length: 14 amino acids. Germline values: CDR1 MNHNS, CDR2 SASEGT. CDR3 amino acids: CASSELDSRREQYF. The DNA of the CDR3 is TGTGCCAGCAGTGAACTGGACAGCCGAAGGGAGCAGTACTTC.

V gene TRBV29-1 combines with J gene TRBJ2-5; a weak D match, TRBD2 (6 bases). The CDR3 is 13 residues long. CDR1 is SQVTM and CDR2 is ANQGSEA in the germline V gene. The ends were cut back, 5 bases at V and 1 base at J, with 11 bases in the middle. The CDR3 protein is CSVLDYRQETQYF. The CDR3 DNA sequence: TGCAGCGTTTTGGACTACCGCCAAGAGACCCAGTACTTC.